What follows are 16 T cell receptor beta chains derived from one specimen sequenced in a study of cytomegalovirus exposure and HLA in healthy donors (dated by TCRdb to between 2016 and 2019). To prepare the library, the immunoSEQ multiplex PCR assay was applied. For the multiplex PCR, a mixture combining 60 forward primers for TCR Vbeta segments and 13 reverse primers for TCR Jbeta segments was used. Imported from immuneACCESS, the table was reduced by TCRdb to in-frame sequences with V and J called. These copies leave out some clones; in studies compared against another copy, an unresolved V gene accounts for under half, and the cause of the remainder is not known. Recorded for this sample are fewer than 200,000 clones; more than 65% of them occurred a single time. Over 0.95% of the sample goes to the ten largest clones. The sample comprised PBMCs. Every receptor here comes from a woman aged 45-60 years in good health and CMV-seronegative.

This CDR3 reads CASSDRVGVTDTQYF. In DNA form, the CDR3 reads TGCGCCAGCAGTGACAGGGTAGGAGTCACAGATACGCAGTATTTT. V gene TRBV10-1 combines with J gene TRBJ2-3; a weak D match, TRBD1 (5 bases). Germline CDR1 is WNHNN and CDR2 is SYGVQD (reference sequence). The V end was cut by 3 bases, the J end by 2 bases, with 12 bases between. The CDR3 contains 15 residues.

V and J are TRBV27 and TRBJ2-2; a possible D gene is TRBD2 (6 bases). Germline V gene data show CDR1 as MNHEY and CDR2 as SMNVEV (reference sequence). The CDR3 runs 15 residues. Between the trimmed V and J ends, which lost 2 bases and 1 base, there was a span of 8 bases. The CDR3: CASSLRGGNTGELFF. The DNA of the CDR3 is TGTGCCAGCAGTTTAAGGGGAGGGAACACCGGGGAGCTGTTTTTT.

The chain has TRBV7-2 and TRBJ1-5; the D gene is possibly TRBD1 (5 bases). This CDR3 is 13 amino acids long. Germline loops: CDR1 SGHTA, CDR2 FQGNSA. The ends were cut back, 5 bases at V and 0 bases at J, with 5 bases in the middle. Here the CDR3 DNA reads TGTGCCAGCAGCGGACATAGCAATCAGCCCCAGCATTTT. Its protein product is CASSGHSNQPQHF. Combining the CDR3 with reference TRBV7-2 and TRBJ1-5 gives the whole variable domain GAGVSQSPSNKVTEKGKDVELRCDPISGHTALYWYRQSLGQGLEFLIYFQGNSAPDKSGLPSDRFSAERTGGSVSTLTIQRTQQEDSAVYLCASSGHSNQPQHFGDGTRLSIL.

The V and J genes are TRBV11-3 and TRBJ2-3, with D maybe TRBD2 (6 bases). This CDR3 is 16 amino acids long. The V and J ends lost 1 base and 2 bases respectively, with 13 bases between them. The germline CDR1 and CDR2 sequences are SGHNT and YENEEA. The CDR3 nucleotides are TGTGCCAGCAGCTTAGTTTATGGCGGGGACACAGATACGCAGTATTTT. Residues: CASSLVYGGDTDTQYF.

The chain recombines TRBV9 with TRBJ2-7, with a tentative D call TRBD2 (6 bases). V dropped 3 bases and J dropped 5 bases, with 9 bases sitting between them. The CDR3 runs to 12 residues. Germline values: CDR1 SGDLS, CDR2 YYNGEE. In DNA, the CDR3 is TGTGCCAGCAGCGGACTAGAAGACGAGCAGTACTTC. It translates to CASSGLEDEQYF.

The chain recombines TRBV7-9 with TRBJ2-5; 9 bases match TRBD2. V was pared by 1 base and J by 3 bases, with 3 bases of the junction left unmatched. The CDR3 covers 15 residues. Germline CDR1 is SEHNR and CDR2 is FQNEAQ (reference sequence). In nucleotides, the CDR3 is TGTGCCAGCAGCTTAGGGCTAGCGGGGAAAGAGACCCAGTACTTC. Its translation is CASSLGLAGKETQYF.

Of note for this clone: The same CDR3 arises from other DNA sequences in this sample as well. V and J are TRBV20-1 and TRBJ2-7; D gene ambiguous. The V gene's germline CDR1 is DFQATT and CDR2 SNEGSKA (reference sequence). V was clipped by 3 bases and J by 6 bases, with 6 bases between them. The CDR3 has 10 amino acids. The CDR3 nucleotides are TGCAGTGCTAGCCGAGGCGAGCAGTACTTC. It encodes CSASRGEQYF.

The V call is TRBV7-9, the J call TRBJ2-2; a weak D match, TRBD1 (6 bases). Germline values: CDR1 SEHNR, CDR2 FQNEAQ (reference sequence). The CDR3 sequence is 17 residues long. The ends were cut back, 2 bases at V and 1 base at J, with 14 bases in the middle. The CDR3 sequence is CASSLLYGTLNTGELFF. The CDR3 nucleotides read TGTGCCAGCAGCTTACTATATGGGACACTGAACACCGGGGAGCTGTTTTTT.

Here the CDR3 reads CASSIGGGGSNEKLFF. The DNA of the CDR3 is TGTGCCAGTAGTATAGGAGGAGGAGGGTCTAATGAAAAACTGTTTTTT. The chain links TRBV19 to TRBJ1-4; no reliable D call. This CDR3 has 16 residues. V was clipped by 1 base and J by 3 bases, with 12 bases between them. CDR1 LNHDA and CDR2 SQIVND come from the germline V gene (reference sequence). Full variable domain (rest looked up from reference TRBV19 and TRBJ1-4): DGGITQSPKYLFRKEGQNVTLSCEQNLNHDAMYWYRQDPGQGLRLIYYSQIVNDFQKGDIAEGYSVSREKKESFPLTVTSAQKNPTAFYLCASSIGGGGSNEKLFFGSGTQLSVL.

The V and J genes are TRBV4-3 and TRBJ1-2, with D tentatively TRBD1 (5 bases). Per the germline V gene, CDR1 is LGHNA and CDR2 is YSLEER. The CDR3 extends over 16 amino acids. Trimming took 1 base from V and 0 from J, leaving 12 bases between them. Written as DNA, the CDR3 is TGCGCCAGCAGCCAAGTTTCATCGACAGCTAACTATGGCTACACCTTC. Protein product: CASSQVSSTANYGYTF.

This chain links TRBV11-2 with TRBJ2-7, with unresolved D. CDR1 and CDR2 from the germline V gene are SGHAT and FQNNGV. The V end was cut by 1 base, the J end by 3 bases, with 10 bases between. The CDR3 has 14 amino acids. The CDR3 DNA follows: TGTGCCAGCAGCTTAGTGTCAGGTGACTACGAGCAGTACTTC. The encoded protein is CASSLVSGDYEQYF.

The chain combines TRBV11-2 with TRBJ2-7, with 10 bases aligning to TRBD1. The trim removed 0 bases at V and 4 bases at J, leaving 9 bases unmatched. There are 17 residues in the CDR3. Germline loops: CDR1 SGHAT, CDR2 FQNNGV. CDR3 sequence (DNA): TGTGCCAGCAGCTTAGAAGGGGACAGGGGTATTTGGTACGAGCAGTACTTC. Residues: CASSLEGDRGIWYEQYF.

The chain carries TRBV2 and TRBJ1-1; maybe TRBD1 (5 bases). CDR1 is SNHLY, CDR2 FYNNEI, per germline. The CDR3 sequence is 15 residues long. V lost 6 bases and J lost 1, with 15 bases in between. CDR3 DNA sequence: TGTGCCAGCAGCTTTGGGGGAGGGTCGAACACTGAAGCTTTCTTT. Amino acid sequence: CASSFGGGSNTEAFF.

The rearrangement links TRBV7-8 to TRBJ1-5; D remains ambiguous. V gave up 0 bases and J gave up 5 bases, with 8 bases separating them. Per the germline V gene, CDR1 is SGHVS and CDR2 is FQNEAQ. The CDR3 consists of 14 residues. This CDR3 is CASSLARGDQPQHF. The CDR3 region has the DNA TGTGCCAGCAGCTTAGCGCGAGGTGATCAGCCCCAGCATTTT.

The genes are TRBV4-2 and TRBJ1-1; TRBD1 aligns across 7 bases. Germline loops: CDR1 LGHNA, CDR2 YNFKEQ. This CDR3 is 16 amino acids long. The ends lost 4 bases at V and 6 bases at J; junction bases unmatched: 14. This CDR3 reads CASSPLEGGASAEAFF. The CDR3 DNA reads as TGTGCCAGCAGCCCGCTCGAAGGGGGCGCGAGTGCTGAAGCTTTCTTT.

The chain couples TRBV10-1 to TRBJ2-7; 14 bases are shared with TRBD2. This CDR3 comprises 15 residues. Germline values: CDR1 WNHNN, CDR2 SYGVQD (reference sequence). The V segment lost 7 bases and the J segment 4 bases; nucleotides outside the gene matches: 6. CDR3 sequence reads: CASTTRTSGRYEQYF. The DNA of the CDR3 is TGCGCCAGCACTACTAGGACTAGCGGGAGGTACGAGCAGTACTTC.